This record looks at one T cell receptor (beta chain) sequence and its context. It has no known antigen specificity. Per-nucleotide qualities are absent, and no much larger clonotype sits a single base away. The data stem from a study of blood T cell repertoires in COVID-19 (dated by TCRdb to 2019 to 2021). Regarding the research as a whole: The collaborator samples originated in the United States, Italy and Spain and spanned the acute and convalescent phases of COVID-19. The prospective study material was composed of cDNA or gDNA derived from T cells, B-cell-depleted T cells, or PBMCs. The dataset comprised deeply sampled blood TCRbeta repertoires from subjects exposed to, actively infected with, or recovered from COVID-19. A freely available public database, intended as a resource for researchers studying the immune response to SARS-CoV-2, is where the repertoires were released. Samples were obtained from the ongoing ImmuneRACE study (first 160 participants) and from over a thousand subjects provided by 6 global collaborators. The sample metadata nearly always contained a de-identified subject ID, COVID-19 status, age in years and sex. Where available, HLA class I and class II types were obtained from metadata supplied by the sample provider rather than from assay-based typing. Broad study findings and their caveats: How much clinical and demographic metadata was included differed by source and by participant, and the metadata was provided uncurated.

Collaborating institutions collected whole blood in K2EDTA tubes following their own protocols. For TCRbeta analysis, collaborators shipped samples as frozen whole blood, isolated PBMCs, or DNA extracted from either of those sample types. TCRbeta CDR3 regions were amplified from genomic DNA by means of the immunoSEQ Assay, a bias-controlled multiplex PCR. Under the source paper's analysis protocol: Within the assay, amplification of reference gene primers was used to estimate how many nucleated cells each sample contained. To quantify the absolute abundance of each unique TCRbeta CDR3 rearrangement, sequence reads were collapsed and filtered. For each sample, productive Simpson clonality was calculated as the square root of Simpson's diversity index across productive rearrangements. What TCRdb holds here is the immuneACCESS table cut down to in-frame rearrangements. Part of the clones is not present; checked against another copy, under half of the missing clones reflect an unresolved V gene, and the others are unexplained. The V and J calls and clone size are taken from that table; D and trimming were inferred from the DNA. Across this sample there are some 30,000 clones, with roughly 88% seen only once. The ten largest clonotypes hold less than 5.5% of the sample.

The germline V gene sets CDR1 to MNHNS and CDR2 to SASEGT. The germline ends are 14 bases apart after V is trimmed by 1 base and J by 5 bases. Measured from the cysteine to the phenylalanine, the CDR3 is 15 residues long. Only the CDR3 DNA is retained, 45 bases long and in frame from the first base. The TCR comes from a woman aged 70-85 years with active COVID-19. The sample taken for sequencing was peripheral blood. The V and J segments used are TRBV6-1 and TRBJ2-5; TRBD2 is possibly the D segment (6 matching bases). Here the CDR3 is given as CASSEVRLGGETQYF. The DNA sequence is as follows: TGTGCCAGCAGTGAAGTTAGATTAGGAGGGGAGACCCAGTACTTC.